The 7 T cell receptor beta chains presented below share a single source sample, sequenced in a study of T cell repertoires in cytomegalovirus infection. TCRdb independently ran MiXCR on the reads; one entry per CDR3 protein. The table has hundreds of thousands of distinct CDR3 sequences, 35% to 45% seen once. What was sequenced was PBMCs. The receptors stem from a human donor in good health (CMV status not recorded). Some clones in this sample may be carry-over from other donors' samples.

The chain links TRBV2 to TRBJ2-3; perhaps TRBD1 as D (6 bases). Germline V gene sequence: CDR1 SNHLY, CDR2 FYNNEI. This CDR3 has 13 amino acids. Deletions cut 8 bases from V and 7 bases from J, with 16 bases between. The CDR3 nucleotides are TGTGCCAGCGGTCGGCAGGGGCTGAATACGCAGTATTTT. This translates into CASGRQGLNTQYF. The full variable domain, completed using reference TRBV2 and TRBJ2-3, is EPEVTQTPSHQVTQMGQEVILRCVPISNHLYFYWYRQILGQKVEFLVSFYNNEISEKSEIFDDQFSVERPDGSNFTLKIRSTKLEDSAMYFCASGRQGLNTQYFGPGTRLTVL.

This clonotype was detected a few times. One junction end does not reproduce the germline sequence, and a read error may be involved. The CDR3 spells CASSTGQMNTEAFF. In DNA, the CDR3 is TGTGCCAGCAGCACCGGACAGATGAACACTGAAGCTTTCTTT. The J gene is TRBJ1-1, the V gene TRBV5-1; D is possibly TRBD1 (6 bases). The CDR3 length is 14 residues. Germline CDR1 and CDR2: SGHRS and YFSETQ.

As to this clonotype: Since the CDR3 does not end with the conserved phenylalanine or tryptophan, this likely comes from a read error. The rearrangement joins TRBV12-3 or TRBV12-4 to TRBJ2-2; D possibly corresponds to TRBD1 (5 bases). There are 14 residues in the CDR3. Between the trimmed V and J ends, which lost 8 bases and 3 bases, there was a span of 13 bases. The CDR3 DNA is TGTGCCAGCCGCCAAGGGGCGGACACCGGGGAGCTGTTTCTT. This encodes CASRQGADTGELFL.

The DNA of the CDR3 is TGTGCCAGCAGCGTAGCTACCAGGCCCGACTCCTATAATTCACCCCTCCACTTT. Residues: CASSVATRPDSYNSPLHF. The chain uses TRBV9 and TRBJ1-6, with D unresolved. Germline V gene sequence: CDR1 SGDLS, CDR2 YYNGEE. Trimming removed 0 bases at V and 0 bases at J, with 13 bases between. CDR3 length: 18 amino acids.

The V call is TRBV27, the J call TRBJ1-4; D is uncertain. CDR1 MNHEY and CDR2 SMNVEV come from the germline V gene (reference sequence). V lost 6 bases and J lost 7, with 15 bases in between. The CDR3 is 14 amino acids. The CDR3 DNA reads TGTGCCAGCAGGGCCCAACTAGCTAGTGAAAAACTGTTTTTT. Its protein is CASRAQLASEKLFF.

The chain links TRBV6-2 or TRBV6-3 to TRBJ2-3, with 7 positions matching TRBD1. Germline loops: CDR1 MNHEY, CDR2 SVGEGT. The CDR3 consists of 15 residues. With 5 bases clipped from V and 0 bases from J, the junction kept 5 bases outside the gene matches. In nucleotides, the CDR3 is TGTGCCAGCAGTAGAGGGACAGATAGCACAGATACGCAGTATTTT. It is translated as CASSRGTDSTDTQYF.

This clonotype was recorded many times. The J gene is TRBJ2-1, the V gene TRBV7-2; 7 positions match TRBD2. This CDR3 is built from 16 residues. J gave up 8 bases and V 1 base, and 11 bases lay outside the gene matches. Per the germline V gene, CDR1 is SGHTA and CDR2 is FQGNSA. In DNA, the CDR3 is TGTGCCAGCAGCTTAGATTCGGCGGGAGTTGCGTATGAGCAGTTCTTC. Translated, it gives CASSLDSAGVAYEQFF.